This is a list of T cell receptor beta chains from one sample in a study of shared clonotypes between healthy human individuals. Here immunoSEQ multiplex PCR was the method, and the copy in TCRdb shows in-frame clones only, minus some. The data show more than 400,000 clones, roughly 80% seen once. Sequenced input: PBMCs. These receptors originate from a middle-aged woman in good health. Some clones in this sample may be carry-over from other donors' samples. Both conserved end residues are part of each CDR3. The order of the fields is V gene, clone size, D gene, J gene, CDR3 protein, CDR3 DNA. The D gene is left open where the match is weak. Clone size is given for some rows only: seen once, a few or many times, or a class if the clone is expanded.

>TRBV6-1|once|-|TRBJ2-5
CASSGTEQETQYF
TGTGCCAGCAGTGGGACAGAACAAGAGACCCAGTACTTC
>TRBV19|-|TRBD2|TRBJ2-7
CASRSGGLKSYEQYF
TGTGCCAGTAGGTCGGGGGGGCTGAAATCATACGAGCAGTACTTC
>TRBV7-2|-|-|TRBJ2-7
CASSLVLHSGLSYEQYF
TGTGCCAGCAGCTTAGTCCTCCATAGCGGTTTATCCTACGAGCAGTACTTC
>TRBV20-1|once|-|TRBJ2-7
CSAPGTYEQYF
TGCAGTGCTCCGGGGACCTACGAGCAGTACTTC
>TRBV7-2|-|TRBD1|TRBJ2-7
CASNHAGTGPPLSSYEQYF
TGTGCCAGCAACCACGCAGGGACAGGCCCGCCCTTGAGCTCCTACGAGCAGTACTTC
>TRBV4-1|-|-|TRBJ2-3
CASSQDDLRDTQYF
TGCGCCAGCAGCCAAGACGATTTAAGAGATACGCAGTATTTT
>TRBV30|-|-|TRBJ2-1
CAWSVGNEQFF
TGTGCCTGGAGTGTAGGTAATGAGCAGTTCTTC
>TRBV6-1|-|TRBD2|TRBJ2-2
CASSETAGDPTGELFF
TGTGCCAGCAGTGAAACGGCGGGAGACCCAACCGGGGAGCTGTTTTTT
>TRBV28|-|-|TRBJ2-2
CASSFRHRSSGELFF
TGTGCCAGCAGTTTTAGACACAGGTCTTCCGGGGAGCTGTTTTTT
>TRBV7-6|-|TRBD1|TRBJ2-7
CASRRDRGSGEQYF
TGTGCCAGCAGGCGGGACAGGGGGTCCGGCGAGCAGTACTTC
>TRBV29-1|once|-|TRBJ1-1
CSARTGTFNSEAFF
TGCAGCGCTAGAACAGGGACTTTTAACTCTGAAGCTTTCTTT
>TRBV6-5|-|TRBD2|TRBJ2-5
CASSYAGTIQETQYF
TGTGCCAGCAGTTACGCCGGGACTATCCAAGAGACCCAGTACTTC
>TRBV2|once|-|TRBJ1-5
CASRQQGVHQPQHF
TGTGCCAGCAGGCAACAGGGAGTTCATCAGCCCCAGCATTTT